This T cell receptor (beta chain) was identified during a study of control samples from healthy donors and cancer patients. Profiling relied on immunoSEQ multiplex PCR, and the TCRdb table lists in-frame clones only, not all of them. Of fewer than 65,000 clones in the sample, over 70% were seen once. The CDR3 spans 15 residues. Germline V gene sequence: CDR1 KGHSH, CDR2 LQKENI. V was trimmed by 3 bases and J by 5 bases, leaving 11 bases between them. The sequence was obtained from an older man in good health. The sample comprised blood. This chain connects TRBV18 to TRBJ1-6; tentative D call: TRBD1 (6 bases). Here the CDR3 DNA reads TGTGCCAGCTCACCCCGGGGGGGGCATAATTCACCCCTCCACTTT. Its translation: CASSPRGGHNSPLHF.